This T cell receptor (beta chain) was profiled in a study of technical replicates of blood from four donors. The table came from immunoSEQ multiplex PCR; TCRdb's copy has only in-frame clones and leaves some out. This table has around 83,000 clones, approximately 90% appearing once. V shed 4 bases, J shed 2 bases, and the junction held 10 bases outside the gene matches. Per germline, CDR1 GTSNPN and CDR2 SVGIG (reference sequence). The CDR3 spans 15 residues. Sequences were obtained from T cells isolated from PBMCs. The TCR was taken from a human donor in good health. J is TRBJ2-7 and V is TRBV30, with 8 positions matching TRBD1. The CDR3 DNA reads TGTGCCTGGACTGACAGGGGTTTGATGACCTACGAGCAGTACTTC. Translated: CAWTDRGLMTYEQYF.